Reported below is one T cell receptor beta chain. This entry is derived from a study of shared clonotypes between healthy human individuals. Germline assignment: CDR1 MNHEY and CDR2 SMNVEV (reference sequence). The CDR3 loop spans 14 amino acids. V lost 7 bases to trimming and J lost 7 bases, with 18 bases between them. Assay used: immunoSEQ multiplex PCR; TCRdb lists only in-frame clones, some missing. The sample contains roughly 2.5 million clones, more than 80% of which appear only once. This rearrangement joins TRBV27 to TRBJ2-3, with D perhaps being TRBD1 or TRBD2 (6 bases each). The receptor comes from a man aged 18 to 29 in good health. The specimen was naive CD4+ T cells sorted from blood. Described subset: CD45RA+ positively selected. In DNA, the CDR3 is TGTGCCAGCATAAGCTCTCGGGGGCCTTATACGCAGTATTTT. Protein: CASISSRGPYTQYF.